This T cell receptor beta chain was retrieved from a study of beta chain features in type 1 diabetes. Study information: Examination of sorted cells across all samples involved around 100,000,000 cells.

The trim removed 4 bases at V and 4 bases at J, leaving 3 bases unmatched. In germline, CDR1 is SGHRS, CDR2 YFSETQ. The CDR3 is made up of 13 amino acids. Sequenced material consisted of expressed TCRB transcripts (all of the isolated RNA was reverse transcribed). Sequencing used immunoSEQ multiplex PCR; TCRdb keeps in-frame clones, though not all of them. The data hold 640,000 or so clones, with over 13% observed a single time. CD4+ cells of the naive, central memory, regulatory and stem cell-like memory types were sorted via CD45RO/CCR7/CD25/CD127/CD95/CD27. Sorted cells reached over 95% purity in every population. Study outcomes and limitations: For Type 1 diabetes patients, all four CD4+ subsets carried TCRB CDR3s that were moderately but significantly shorter.

A remark on this clone: Antigen: not known.

The receptor was derived from a man aged 18 to 30 with type 1 diabetes. Sample: naive CD4+ T cells from blood. The chain joins TRBV5-1 to TRBJ2-5; TRBD1 matches at 8 bases. Written as DNA, the CDR3 is TGCGCCAGCAGCCAGGGGGCTGGAGAGACCCAGTACTTC. Translated: CASSQGAGETQYF.